A single sample is the source of the 19 T cell receptor beta chains below, sequenced in a study of blood T cell repertoires in COVID-19. Clones were sequenced by immunoSEQ multiplex PCR, and TCRdb holds only the in-frame ones, with some missing. Of around 250,000 clones in the sample, 70% to 90% were seen once. Material for sequencing was PBMCs or T cells enriched from blood (not recorded which). The receptors originated from a man between 18 and 35 years old who had recovered from COVID-19.

The J gene is TRBJ2-5, the V gene TRBV9; D is possibly TRBD1 (6 bases). CDR3 length: 15 amino acids. CDR1 SGDLS and CDR2 YYNGEE come from the germline V gene. V shed 5 bases and J shed 1 base, with 15 bases lying between them. CDR3: CASRATGTIQETQYF. The CDR3 DNA sequence: TGTGCCAGCAGGGCAACCGGGACAATCCAAGAGACCCAGTACTTC.

J is TRBJ1-2 and V is TRBV28, with 7 bases matching TRBD1. Germline-derived CDR1 and CDR2 are MDHEN and SYDVKM. Trimming cost V 8 bases and J 8 bases; bases outside gene matches: 11. This CDR3 is 13 amino acids long. The CDR3 is CASGENRGRGYTF. The CDR3 nucleotides are TGTGCCAGCGGTGAAAACAGGGGACGAGGCTACACCTTC.

V and J are TRBV5-1 and TRBJ2-3; possible D gene TRBD2, 6 bases. The germline V gene encodes CDR1 SGHRS and CDR2 YFSETQ. V was pared by 0 bases and J by 6 bases, with 20 bases between. The CDR3 runs to 17 residues. The CDR3 nucleotides read TGCGCCAGCAGCTTGGAGTTCGTAGGAGGGGAATCGGATACGCAGTATTTT. Translating gives CASSLEFVGGESDTQYF.

The chain employs TRBV11-2 and TRBJ2-7, with 9 bases lining up with TRBD2. Germline CDR1 and CDR2: SGHAT and FQNNGV. The CDR3 sequence is 18 residues long. With 3 bases clipped from V and 0 bases from J, the junction kept 12 bases outside the gene matches. Here the CDR3 reads CASSFTSPSSGVSYEQYF. CDR3 sequence (DNA): TGTGCCAGCAGCTTTACGTCCCCATCTAGCGGGGTCTCCTACGAGCAGTACTTC.

The genes are TRBV7-9 and TRBJ1-1, with TRBD1 identical over 9 bases. Germline CDR1 reads SEHNR; CDR2 reads FQNEAQ (reference sequence). There are 18 residues in the CDR3. With 0 bases clipped from V and 2 bases from J, the junction kept 10 bases outside the gene matches. The CDR3 loop reads CASSLAPGTGMKNTEAFF. DNA of the CDR3: TGTGCCAGCAGCTTAGCCCCCGGGACAGGGATGAAAAACACTGAAGCTTTCTTT.

V usage is TRBV12-5 and J usage is TRBJ2-7; TRBD2 matches at 9 bases. CDR3 length: 18 residues. Germline CDR1 is LGHNT and CDR2 is FRNRAP. The V segment lost 5 bases and the J segment 0 bases; nucleotides outside the gene matches: 14. DNA of the CDR3: TGTGCTAGTGGTCCCCGTCCGGGACTAGCTGTGAGCTCCTACGAGCAGTACTTC. Encoded protein: CASGPRPGLAVSSYEQYF.

The chain has TRBV5-4 and TRBJ1-6; the D gene is possibly TRBD1 (5 bases). The V end was cut by 2 bases, the J end by 5 bases, with 14 bases between. The CDR3 runs to 16 residues. In germline, CDR1 is SGHNT, CDR2 YYREEE (reference sequence). The CDR3 region is CASSFIWGGNNSPLHF. CDR3 DNA sequence: TGTGCCAGCAGCTTCATTTGGGGCGGTAATAATTCACCCCTCCACTTT.

This sequence joins TRBV7-8 and TRBJ1-2; 7 positions match TRBD1. This CDR3 comprises 16 residues. CDR1 is SGHVS and CDR2 is FQNEAQ in the germline V gene. With 1 base clipped from V and 0 bases from J, the junction kept 5 bases outside the gene matches. Written as DNA, the CDR3 is TGTGCCAGCAGCTTAGTGCGGGACAGCACTAACTATGGCTACACCTTC. It translates to CASSLVRDSTNYGYTF.

This clone was seen just once. The rearrangement uses TRBV13 and TRBJ2-1; a weak D match, TRBD2 (7 bases). Per the germline V gene, CDR1 is PRHDT and CDR2 is FYEKMQ (reference sequence). This CDR3 has 19 residues. Trimming pared 7 bases from V and 4 bases from J, leaving 29 bases between. The CDR3, as DNA: TGTGCCAGCAACTCCCGGGGGGCGGAGGCCCCTGAGGGGTACAATGAGCAGTTCTTC. Its translation is CASNSRGAEAPEGYNEQFF.

The rearrangement uses TRBV5-4 and TRBJ2-2; 9 bases agree with TRBD1. The germline V gene has CDR1 SGHNT and CDR2 YYREEE (reference sequence). V lost 3 bases to trimming and J lost 6 bases; unmatched junction nucleotides: 21. This CDR3 comprises 20 residues. CDR3 amino acids: CASSSRDRAHEGGPSGELFF. CDR3 DNA sequence: TGTGCCAGCAGCTCCCGGGACAGGGCTCACGAGGGAGGGCCCTCCGGGGAGCTGTTTTTT.

The table lists this clone with a count of one. The chain combines TRBV10-3 with TRBJ2-3; 10 bases align to TRBD2. CDR1 and CDR2 from the germline V gene are ENHRY and SYGVKD. V shed 0 bases and J 1 base; nucleotides not matched to a gene: 13. The CDR3 has 20 amino acids. The CDR3 coding sequence is TGTGCCATCAGTGAGTCTATTCTGGCTAGCGGGGGACTTGGCACAGATACGCAGTATTTT. As protein: CAISESILASGGLGTDTQYF.

J is TRBJ2-7 and V is TRBV27, with D tentatively TRBD1 (7 bases). Germline V gene lookup returns CDR1 MNHEY and CDR2 SMNVEV (reference sequence). V lost 8 bases to trimming and J lost 2 bases, with 22 bases between them. The CDR3 has 16 amino acids. Here the CDR3 reads CASGISPGGTPYEQYF. The CDR3, as DNA: TGTGCCAGCGGCATTTCCCCAGGGGGGACACCCTACGAGCAGTACTTC.

The chain carries TRBV27 and TRBJ1-3, with TRBD1 as a possible D gene (6 bases). The V and J ends lost 1 base and 9 bases respectively, with 13 bases between them. Looked up from germline, CDR1 is MNHEY and CDR2 is SMNVEV (reference sequence). The CDR3 loop spans 14 amino acids. CDR3 coding DNA: TGTGCCAGCAGTTTATGGTCAGGGGTAGGCACCATATATTTT. It encodes CASSLWSGVGTIYF.

The CDR3 bases are TGCGCCAGCAGCCAAGCGCCGAGGGCCGACGAGCAGTACTTC. This sequence encodes CASSQAPRADEQYF. V and J are TRBV4-1 and TRBJ2-7, with D perhaps matching TRBD2 (5 bases). Germline V CDR1 and CDR2: MGHRA, YSYEKL. Trimming left V 1 base short and J 5 bases short, with 12 bases between. The CDR3 has 14 residues.

As to this clone: This specimen includes other DNA sequences encoding the same CDR3. This chain joins TRBV18 and TRBJ2-7; D perhaps matches TRBD2 (5 bases). The CDR3 length is 14 residues. V was cut by 0 bases and J by 4 bases, with 10 bases left in between. In germline, CDR1 is KGHSH, CDR2 LQKENI. CDR3 in DNA: TGTGCCAGCTCACCACCAAGCGGAAATTACGAGCAGTACTTC. Protein: CASSPPSGNYEQYF.

V is TRBV4-1 and J is TRBJ1-4; no reliable D call. The V end lost 4 bases, the J end lost 1 base, and 13 bases lay between the germline ends. In germline, CDR1 is MGHRA, CDR2 YSYEKL. CDR3 length equals 16 residues. DNA of the CDR3: TGCGCCAGCAGCCTCGCCTGGGGAGTAACTAATGAAAAACTGTTTTTT. It yields the protein CASSLAWGVTNEKLFF.

The chain employs TRBV11-2 and TRBJ1-2; TRBD1 agrees at 10 bases. Germline V CDR1 and CDR2: SGHAT, FQNNGV. With 2 bases clipped from V and 4 bases from J, the junction kept 10 bases outside the gene matches. This CDR3 region has 17 residues. CDR3 DNA: TGTGCCAGCAGCTTAACGGGGACAGGGGCTTTCTCCTATGGCTACACCTTC. Translation: CASSLTGTGAFSYGYTF.

The chain couples TRBV18 to TRBJ1-2, with 8 bases identical to TRBD1. The CDR3 loop spans 16 amino acids. V shed 2 bases, J shed 6 bases, and the junction held 11 bases outside the gene matches. The germline V gene has CDR1 KGHSH and CDR2 LQKENI. Here the CDR3 DNA reads TGTGCCAGCTCACCATGGCAGGGGGCTAGAGGAAATGGCTACACCTTC. Its translation: CASSPWQGARGNGYTF.

This chain joins TRBV4-1 and TRBJ2-2, with 12 bases lining up with TRBD2. Trimming removed 2 bases from V and 1 base from J; junction bases left unmatched: 2. This CDR3 is 17 amino acids long. Germline CDR1 reads MGHRA; CDR2 reads YSYEKL. Here the CDR3 DNA reads TGCGCCAGCAGCCAACTGACTAGCGGGAGGAACACCGGGGAGCTGTTTTTT. It translates to CASSQLTSGRNTGELFF.